These 10 T cell receptor beta chains share one sample of origin, sequenced in a study of human T cells and chemical hapten exposure. Total RNA was isolated from whole blood that had not been fractionated. TCRdb reprocessed the 5' RACE reads with MiXCR, giving one entry per CDR3 protein. The sample holds 120,000 to 150,000 distinct CDR3 sequences, around 4.4% seen once. The receptors derive from a female donor in good health.

This clonotype appeared many times. The genes are TRBV7-9 and TRBJ2-5; 9 nucleotides line up with TRBD2. J gave up 6 bases and V 3 bases, and 11 bases lay outside the gene matches. CDR1 SEHNR and CDR2 FQNEAQ come from the germline V gene (reference sequence). CDR3 length: 16 amino acids. CDR3 sequence reads: CASSFSAGGPEQTQYF. For the CDR3, the DNA is TGTGCCAGCAGCTTCTCGGCGGGGGGGCCTGAACAGACCCAGTACTTC. The full variable domain, with the rest looked up from reference TRBV7-9 and TRBJ2-5, is DTGVSQNPRHKITKRGQNVTFRCDPISEHNRLYWYRQTLGQGPEFLTYFQNEAQLEKSRLLSDRFSAERPKGSFSTLEIQRTEQGDSAMYLCASSFSAGGPEQTQYFGPGTRLLVL.

In its sample, this clonotype was seen many times. A much larger clonotype is one base distant, so this may be a read error. The rearrangement uses TRBV12-3 or TRBV12-4 and TRBJ2-7; 7 nucleotides match TRBD1. V shed 6 bases and J 5 bases; nucleotides not matched to a gene: 4. The CDR3 is made up of 12 amino acids. CDR3 amino acids: CASRGQSDEQYF. CDR3 nucleotide sequence: TGTGCCAGCAGGGGACAGAGCGACGAGCAGTACTTC.

This clonotype was found a few times. The chain is built from TRBV11-2 and TRBJ2-3; no reliable D call. V was trimmed by 5 bases and J by 2 bases, leaving 17 bases between them. Germline V gives CDR1 SGHAT, CDR2 FQNNGV. The CDR3 extends over 16 amino acids. For the CDR3, the DNA is TGTGCCAGCAGCCTCATGAGAGACCCCTACACAGATACGCAGTATTTT. Protein: CASSLMRDPYTDTQYF.

Ten or more counts support this clonotype. This sequence joins TRBV19 and TRBJ2-3; D could derive from TRBD1 or TRBD2 (6 bases each). Trimming cost V 5 bases and J 3 bases, with 18 bases left between them. CDR3 length equals 16 residues. Germline-derived CDR1 and CDR2 are LNHDA and SQIVND (reference sequence). The CDR3 loop reads CASSEGGGRTTDTQYF. The CDR3 DNA follows: TGTGCCAGTAGTGAGGGGGGCGGACGCACGACAGATACGCAGTATTTT. Full variable domain (outside the CDR3, taken from reference TRBV19 and TRBJ2-3): DGGITQSPKYLFRKEGQNVTLSCEQNLNHDAMYWYRQDPGQGLRLIYYSQIVNDFQKGDIAEGYSVSREKKESFPLTVTSAQKNPTAFYLCASSEGGGRTTDTQYFGPGTRLTVL.

This clonotype appeared many times. The V and J genes are TRBV29-1 and TRBJ2-5; D uncertain. Germline CDR1 SQVTM, CDR2 ANQGSEA. The CDR3 contains 13 residues. Trimming shortened V by 3 bases and J by 3 bases, and 11 bases separated the two germline ends. CDR3 in DNA: TGCAGCGTTGACCGCCAGGATGAAGAGACCCAGTACTTC. Translation: CSVDRQDEETQYF.

This clonotype was seen many times. The rearrangement uses TRBV6-5 and TRBJ1-1; 11 bases align to TRBD1. In germline, CDR1 is MNHEY, CDR2 SVGAGI. This CDR3 is built from 16 residues. V was clipped by 4 bases and J by 11 bases; unmatched bases: 15. The CDR3, as DNA: TGTGCCAGCAGTTTCCCGACCGGGACAGGGGGGCATACGGCTTTCTTT. It translates to CASSFPTGTGGHTAFF.

This clonotype was seen repeatedly, ten times or more. The chain couples TRBV7-3 to TRBJ2-2, with D perhaps TRBD2 (5 bases). V lost 2 bases to trimming and J lost 5 bases, with 12 bases between them. This CDR3 is built from 15 residues. Germline V gene sequence: CDR1 SGHTA, CDR2 FQGTGA. The DNA of the CDR3 is TGTGCCAGCAGCTTAGTAGGGAGTGGGACCGGGGAGCTGTTTTTT. Amino acids: CASSLVGSGTGELFF.

The table lists this clonotype with many counts. This chain uses TRBV12-3 or TRBV12-4 with TRBJ1-6, with 7 bases matching TRBD1. The CDR3 loop spans 15 amino acids. J gave up 5 bases and V 3 bases, and 4 bases lay outside the gene matches. CDR3 coding DNA: TGTGCCAGCAGTTTCTTAGGGACAGATAATTCACCCCTCCACTTT. It is translated as CASSFLGTDNSPLHF.

This clonotype was picked up many times. This chain connects TRBV20-1 to TRBJ2-7; D call uncertain. The germline gives CDR1 DFQATT, CDR2 SNEGSKA (reference sequence). V shed 2 bases and J shed 5 bases, with 10 bases lying between them. This CDR3 has 12 amino acids. The CDR3 DNA reads as TGCAGTGCTAGACGATCGGTGGACGAGCAGTACTTC. It yields the protein CSARRSVDEQYF.

This clonotype came up many times. For the CDR3, the DNA is TGTGCCAGCAGCCCTAGGACGGGGGTTGACGAGCAGTACTTC. This encodes CASSPRTGVDEQYF. The rearrangement links TRBV12-3 or TRBV12-4 to TRBJ2-7, with a tentative D call TRBD2 (6 bases). This CDR3 contains 14 residues. Trimming stripped 6 bases from V and 5 bases from J, with 17 bases between.